One sample yielded the 13 T cell receptor beta chains listed below, sequenced in a study of T cell responses to AZD1222 COVID-19 vaccine. This table comes from immunoSEQ multiplex PCR, and its TCRdb copy is limited to in-frame clones, with some not included. In the table there are roughly 120,000 clones, roughly 91% of which are singletons. The material was peripheral blood, obtained 28 days after the second AZD1222 dose. These receptors came from an adult who received the AZD1222 COVID-19 vaccine.

V gene TRBV19 combines with J gene TRBJ1-2, with 9 bases aligning to TRBD1. The V segment lost 1 base and the J segment 7 bases; nucleotides outside the gene matches: 4. From germline, CDR1 is LNHDA and CDR2 SQIVND (reference sequence). The CDR3 runs to 14 residues. CDR3: CASSIGDRVSGYTF. Written as DNA, the CDR3 is TGTGCCAGTAGTATAGGGGACAGGGTATCTGGCTACACCTTC.

The chain couples TRBV27 to TRBJ1-3; D is ambiguous. The CDR3 contains 12 residues. V was shortened by 8 bases and J by 0 bases, with 5 bases between the two germline ends. Germline CDR1 is MNHEY and CDR2 is SMNVEV (reference sequence). The DNA for the CDR3 is TGTGCCAGCGTGAGCTCTGGAAACACCATATATTTT. Translation: CASVSSGNTIYF.

V usage is TRBV7-2 and J usage is TRBJ2-4, with TRBD1 identical over 8 bases. The CDR3 runs 19 residues. Germline V gene lookup returns CDR1 SGHTA and CDR2 FQGNSA. J was trimmed by 0 bases and V by 1 base; bases with no gene match: 11. CDR3 in amino acids: CASSLGPTGAPIAKNIQYF. The CDR3 region has the DNA TGTGCCAGCAGCTTAGGACCGACAGGGGCCCCTATAGCCAAAAACATTCAGTACTTC.

V usage is TRBV27 and J usage is TRBJ2-1, with 9 positions matching TRBD2. The CDR3 is made up of 20 amino acids. Germline V gene data show CDR1 as MNHEY and CDR2 as SMNVEV (reference sequence). Losses at the gene ends were 8 bases for V and 0 bases for J; bases not matched to a gene: 20. CDR3 in amino acids: CASHTISGSVRLGSYNEQFF. CDR3 nucleotide sequence: TGTGCCAGCCATACGATTAGCGGGAGCGTTCGGTTGGGCTCCTACAATGAGCAGTTCTTC.

J is TRBJ2-3 and V is TRBV3-1 (or the pseudogene TRBV3-2), with D perhaps TRBD2 (6 bases). Trimming pared 0 bases from V and 0 bases from J, leaving 13 bases between. The CDR3 extends over 17 amino acids. In germline, CDR1 is LGHDT, CDR2 YNNKEL (reference sequence). Here the CDR3 reads CASSQESSGQSTDTQYF. In DNA, the CDR3 is TGTGCCAGCAGCCAAGAATCCAGCGGGCAGAGCACAGATACGCAGTATTTT.

The chain links TRBV3-1 (or the pseudogene TRBV3-2) to TRBJ2-4; no definite D call. The CDR3 extends over 13 amino acids. The germline V and J ends were trimmed by 4 bases and 6 bases, with 10 bases remaining between them. Germline CDR1 reads LGHDT; CDR2 reads YNNKEL (reference sequence). CDR3: CASSPDSANIQYF. CDR3 nucleotide sequence: TGTGCCAGCAGCCCCGATTCGGCAAACATTCAGTACTTC.

Here the CDR3 reads CASSQDPQGANTEAFF. CDR3 nucleotides: TGCGCCAGCAGCCAAGATCCGCAGGGGGCGAACACTGAAGCTTTCTTT. The rearrangement uses TRBV4-3 and TRBJ1-1, with 8 bases aligning to TRBD1. Germline V gene sequence: CDR1 LGHNA, CDR2 YSLEER. V lost 0 bases to trimming and J lost 1 base; unmatched junction nucleotides: 4. The CDR3 length is 16 residues.

V usage is TRBV6-4 and J usage is TRBJ2-5; no reliable D call. There are 14 residues in the CDR3. V lost 4 bases and J 5 bases, leaving 14 bases between the germline ends. Germline values: CDR1 MRHNA, CDR2 SNTAGT. This chain's CDR3 is CASSVLGANETQYF. Here the CDR3 DNA reads TGTGCCAGCAGTGTTCTCGGAGCAAATGAGACCCAGTACTTC.

A word on this clone: Other nucleotide sequences in the sample specify the same CDR3. The chain employs TRBV19 and TRBJ1-1, with D possibly matching TRBD1 (5 bases). V gave up 3 bases and J gave up 6 bases, with 8 bases separating them. The CDR3 covers 12 residues. Germline assignment: CDR1 LNHDA and CDR2 SQIVND (reference sequence). The CDR3 reads CASSIRGAEAFF. The CDR3 DNA sequence: TGTGCCAGTAGTATTAGGGGAGCTGAAGCTTTCTTT.

V is TRBV19 and J is TRBJ2-2; 11 bases line up with TRBD2. V gave up 9 bases and J gave up 1 base; unmatched junction bases: 13. The CDR3 totals 18 residues. CDR1 and CDR2 from the germline V gene are LNHDA and SQIVND (reference sequence). Here the CDR3 reads CASETSGVGVGNTGELFF. CDR3 sequence (DNA): TGTGCCAGCGAGACTAGCGGGGTGGGTGTAGGGAACACCGGGGAGCTGTTTTTT.

This chain links TRBV7-2 with TRBJ1-6, with a possible D match to TRBD1 (5 bases). The germline CDR1 and CDR2 sequences are SGHTA and FQGNSA. The CDR3 sequence is 13 residues long. V was trimmed by 11 bases and J by 2 bases, leaving 10 bases between them. CDR3: CACARAYNSPLHF. The CDR3 DNA reads TGTGCCTGCGCCAGGGCCTATAATTCACCCCTCCACTTT.

V gene TRBV9 combines with J gene TRBJ1-3; no definite D call. The CDR3 is 15 amino acids. V lost 0 bases, J lost 0 bases, and 7 bases lay in between. Per germline, CDR1 SGDLS and CDR2 YYNGEE. CDR3 region: CASSVGDVSGNTIYF. As DNA, the CDR3 is TGTGCCAGCAGCGTAGGAGATGTCTCTGGAAACACCATATATTTT. Full variable domain (remainder filled in from reference TRBV9 and TRBJ1-3): DSGVTQTPKHLITATGQRVTLRCSPRSGDLSVYWYQQSLDQGLQFLIQYYNGEERAKGNILERFSAQQFPDLHSELNLSSLELGDSALYFCASSVGDVSGNTIYFGEGSWLTVV.

The genes are TRBV18 and TRBJ2-3; 8 bases map to TRBD2. There are 17 residues in the CDR3. Germline trimming cut 3 bases from V and 4 bases from J; bases unmatched to any gene: 12. Germline assignment: CDR1 KGHSH and CDR2 LQKENI. This chain's CDR3 is CASSPRPSGSWADTQYF. The CDR3 region has the DNA TGTGCCAGCTCACCCCGTCCCAGCGGGAGTTGGGCAGATACGCAGTATTTT.